One sample yielded the 26 T cell receptor beta chains listed below, sequenced in a study of T cells in Graves' hyperthyroidism and ophthalmopathy. RNA transcripts were the template for amplifying TCR beta CDR3 regions. Initially, a first-round RT-PCR of the TCR CDR3 employed the HTBI primer set. A single record per CDR3 protein comes from TCRdb applying MiXCR to the multiplex PCR reads. The repertoire holds around 340,000 distinct CDR3 sequences, about 18% seen once, with roughly 35% in the top ten. The sequenced material came from blood. All receptors come from a woman in her twenties or thirties with Graves' hyperthyroidism that later progressed to Graves' ophthalmopathy.

The rearrangement uses TRBV7-9 and TRBJ2-1; 7 bases are a match to TRBD2. CDR1 and CDR2 (germline): SEHNR, FQNEAQ (reference sequence). V lost 1 base and J lost 2; bases outside the gene matches: 11. The CDR3 runs to 18 residues. The CDR3 DNA is TGTGCCAGCAGCTTAGGCTTTAGCGGGCGACGGACCTACAATGAGCAGTTCTTC. Amino acid sequence: CASSLGFSGRRTYNEQFF.

As to this clonotype: A much larger clone lies a single base off, so this may be a read error. The chain employs TRBV24-1 and TRBJ1-6; the match to TRBD1 covers 7 bases. Trimming took 4 bases from V and 2 from J; bases not matched to a gene: 16. The CDR3 loop spans 20 amino acids. Germline V gene lookup returns CDR1 KGHDR and CDR2 SFDVKD. CDR3 in amino acids: CATSEPDGTEVITYNSPLHF. In DNA form, the CDR3 reads TGTGCCACCAGTGAACCGGACGGGACAGAAGTTATAACCTATAATTCACCCCTCCACTTT.

This clonotype came up many times. This rearrangement joins TRBV19 to TRBJ2-2; D uncertain. This CDR3 has 14 amino acids. The germline V gene has CDR1 LNHDA and CDR2 SQIVND (reference sequence). V was shortened by 3 bases and J by 3 bases, with 8 bases between the two germline ends. The CDR3 sequence is CASSMGTYTGELFF. The CDR3 nucleotides are TGTGCCAGTAGTATGGGTACTTACACCGGGGAGCTGTTTTTT.

This clonotype appeared many times. The chain is built from TRBV28 and TRBJ2-5; D uncertain. The CDR3 has 15 amino acids. The germline V and J ends were trimmed by 4 bases and 3 bases, with 15 bases remaining between them. CDR1 and CDR2 from the germline V gene are MDHEN and SYDVKM. The CDR3 region is CASSSPGYAKETQYF. The CDR3 nucleotides read TGTGCCAGCAGTTCTCCGGGCTACGCAAAAGAGACCCAGTACTTC.

This clonotype was picked up many times. V is TRBV7-9 and J is TRBJ1-6; D gene uncertain. Germline CDR1 reads SEHNR; CDR2 reads FQNEAQ (reference sequence). This CDR3 has 15 residues. V was pared by 2 bases and J by 7 bases, with 12 bases between. The chain's CDR3 is CASSLFLDPNSPLHF. The CDR3 DNA is TGTGCCAGCAGCTTATTTTTGGATCCAAATTCACCCCTCCACTTT.

This clonotype was counted only a few times. This chain connects TRBV4-2 to TRBJ1-4; D perhaps matches TRBD1 (6 bases). V was cut by 1 base and J by 0 bases, with 15 bases left in between. CDR3 length: 18 amino acids. CDR1 and CDR2 (germline): LGHNA, YNFKEQ. The CDR3 coding sequence is TGTGCCAGCAGCCAAGTGGTTCGGGCAGGGGCAACTAATGAAAAACTGTTTTTT. Its protein product is CASSQVVRAGATNEKLFF.

This clonotype was seen at least ten times. J is TRBJ1-5 and V is TRBV6-1, with D perhaps TRBD1 (6 bases). CDR3 size: 13 residues. Per the germline V gene, CDR1 is MNHNS and CDR2 is SASEGT. Trimming shortened V by 2 bases and J by 6 bases, and 8 bases separated the two germline ends. The CDR3 sequence: CASSELQGQPQHF. The CDR3 nucleotides read TGTGCCAGCAGTGAATTACAGGGTCAGCCCCAGCATTTT.

The sample holds many counts of this clonotype. The J gene is TRBJ2-1, the V gene TRBV12-3 or TRBV12-4, with 8 bases lining up with TRBD2. Trimming at V came to 1 base and at J to 2 bases, leaving 4 bases not matched to a gene. The CDR3 runs 16 residues. CDR3 nucleotide sequence: TGTGCCAGCAGTTTAGGAGTAGCGGGACCCTACAATGAGCAGTTCTTC. This encodes CASSLGVAGPYNEQFF.

The V call is TRBV27, the J call TRBJ2-7, with D tentatively TRBD2 (5 bases). The V gene lost 7 bases and the J gene lost 3 bases, with 16 bases spanning the gap. The CDR3 runs 14 residues. Germline CDR1 MNHEY, CDR2 SMNVEV (reference sequence). The CDR3 DNA reads as TGTGCCAGCACCCGCAGAGGAGGCTACTACGAGCAGTACTTC. Encoded protein: CASTRRGGYYEQYF.

This clonotype was detected only a few times. The chain joins TRBV20-1 to TRBJ2-4, with D maybe TRBD2 (6 bases). Germline loops: CDR1 DFQATT, CDR2 SNEGSKA (reference sequence). CDR3 size: 13 residues. With 6 bases removed from V and 8 bases from J, the gap between germline ends came to 17 bases. The CDR3 nucleotides read TGCAGTGCCCTCCGGGACTCCGGAGACATTCAGTACTTC. This sequence encodes CSALRDSGDIQYF.

The V call is TRBV29-1, the J call TRBJ2-7, with TRBD1 matching 7 bases. Looked up from germline, CDR1 is SQVTM and CDR2 is ANQGSEA. This CDR3 is 14 amino acids long. V shed 0 bases and J 3 bases; nucleotides not matched to a gene: 5. The CDR3 bases are TGCAGCGTTGAAGATGCGAGACAGGGCTACGAGCAGTACTTC. It is translated as CSVEDARQGYEQYF.

The chain recombines TRBV2 with TRBJ2-3; D may be TRBD1 or TRBD2 (5 bases each). V was trimmed by 7 bases and J by 1 base, leaving 15 bases between them. Germline CDR1 and CDR2: SNHLY and FYNNEI. The CDR3 spans 15 residues. CDR3 protein: CASTPGPPRTDTQYF. CDR3 nucleotide sequence: TGTGCCAGCACCCCGGGACCCCCACGCACAGATACGCAGTATTTT.

This clonotype was counted only a few times. This chain joins TRBV28 and TRBJ2-7; D is unresolved. V gave up 3 bases and J gave up 4 bases, with 7 bases separating them. CDR3 length equals 12 residues. Germline assignment: CDR1 MDHEN and CDR2 SYDVKM. This CDR3 reads CASSFERYEQYF. The CDR3 DNA follows: TGTGCCAGCAGTTTTGAAAGGTACGAGCAGTACTTC.

This clonotype was found many times. The V gene is TRBV27, the J gene TRBJ2-1; 8 bases line up with TRBD1. The CDR3 is 15 residues long. V shed 5 bases, J shed 7 bases, and the junction held 10 bases outside the gene matches. CDR1 and CDR2 (germline): MNHEY, SMNVEV (reference sequence). Here the CDR3 reads CASSLTWDRPNEQFF. The DNA of the CDR3 is TGTGCCAGCAGTCTTACCTGGGACAGGCCGAATGAGCAGTTCTTC.

V usage is TRBV6-5 and J usage is TRBJ2-7; possible D gene TRBD2, 6 bases. CDR3 size: 15 residues. Trimming removed 0 bases from V and 0 bases from J, with 9 bases in between. Looked up from germline, CDR1 is MNHEY and CDR2 is SVGAGI. This CDR3 reads CASSYSSGFSYEQYF. CDR3 DNA sequence: TGTGCCAGCAGTTACTCTAGCGGATTCTCCTACGAGCAGTACTTC.

This clonotype has at least ten counts. The chain employs TRBV28 and TRBJ2-7; the D gene is possibly TRBD2 (6 bases). CDR3 length: 14 amino acids. V was trimmed by 6 bases and J by 1 base, leaving 13 bases between them. Germline V CDR1 and CDR2: MDHEN, SYDVKM. Here the CDR3 reads CASRSTGGSYEQYF. The CDR3 DNA sequence: TGTGCCAGCAGATCCACAGGAGGGTCCTACGAGCAGTACTTC.

The CDR3 DNA is TGTGCCAGCAGCCACAGGGAAGTCTGGCAAGAGACCCAGTACTTC. Translated, it gives CASSHREVWQETQYF. The chain carries TRBV3-1 and TRBJ2-5; possible D gene TRBD1, 5 bases. The germline gives CDR1 LGHDT, CDR2 YNNKEL (reference sequence). The CDR3 has 15 residues. V lost 3 bases to trimming and J lost 2 bases, with 13 bases between them.

This clonotype has a count of ten or more. This chain uses TRBV7-9 with TRBJ2-5; tentatively, D is TRBD1 (6 bases). The V end lost 5 bases, the J end lost 5 bases, and 18 bases lay between the germline ends. Germline V lookup: CDR1 SEHNR, CDR2 FQNEAQ (reference sequence). The CDR3 spans 15 residues. The CDR3 region is CASSDRQEPRETQYF. The CDR3 region has the DNA TGTGCCAGCAGCGACCGACAGGAACCTAGGGAGACCCAGTACTTC.

This clonotype showed up many times. The chain joins TRBV27 to TRBJ1-1; D remains ambiguous. CDR1 is MNHEY and CDR2 is SMNVEV in the germline V gene (reference sequence). This CDR3 contains 16 residues. V was pared by 5 bases and J by 1 base, with 17 bases between. The CDR3 sequence: CASSPFILLKNTEAFF. The CDR3 coding sequence is TGTGCCAGCAGTCCCTTCATTCTCCTCAAGAACACTGAAGCTTTCTTT.

At least ten counts were recorded for this clonotype. This chain uses TRBV12-3 or TRBV12-4 with TRBJ1-1, with unresolved D. This CDR3 is built from 12 residues. Trimming pared 3 bases from V and 7 bases from J, leaving 9 bases between. This chain's CDR3 is CASSLYTVEAFF. The CDR3 DNA reads TGTGCCAGCAGTTTGTATACTGTTGAAGCTTTCTTT.

This clonotype appeared many times. The V call is TRBV10-1, the J call TRBJ1-1; D is uncertain. V lost 0 bases to trimming and J lost 6 bases, with 5 bases between them. The CDR3 covers 12 residues. CDR1 and CDR2 (germline): WNHNN, SYGVQD (reference sequence). In nucleotides, the CDR3 is TGCGCCAGCAGTGAGTCAGGGCCTGAAGCTTTCTTT. Translation: CASSESGPEAFF.

The chain is built from TRBV3-1 and TRBJ1-2; D is perhaps TRBD1 (6 bases). V was shortened by 1 base and J by 5 bases, with 20 bases between the two germline ends. Germline V gene data show CDR1 as LGHDT and CDR2 as YNNKEL (reference sequence). The CDR3 is made up of 17 amino acids. The CDR3 nucleotides are TGTGCCAGCAGCCAAGGGGGGGGCAGGCTGGCAGGGTATGGCTACACCTTC. The encoded protein is CASSQGGGRLAGYGYTF.

This clonotype was seen repeatedly, ten times or more. The chain employs TRBV2 and TRBJ1-1; a possible D gene is TRBD1 (6 bases). The CDR3 is made up of 14 amino acids. Germline assignment: CDR1 SNHLY and CDR2 FYNNEI. V lost 3 bases and J 1 base, leaving 9 bases between the germline ends. The CDR3 here is CASSEGAENTEAFF. DNA of the CDR3: TGTGCCAGCAGTGAGGGGGCTGAGAACACTGAAGCTTTCTTT.

This clonotype occurred many times. The chain employs TRBV18 and TRBJ2-1, with D maybe TRBD1 (8 bases). The CDR3 has 17 residues. Germline V gives CDR1 KGHSH, CDR2 LQKENI. The ends were cut back, 4 bases at V and 0 bases at J, with 16 bases in the middle. The CDR3 loop is CASSRVDRDYSYNEQFF. CDR3 DNA: TGTGCCAGCTCACGGGTGGACAGGGACTACTCCTACAATGAGCAGTTCTTC.

The table lists this clonotype with many counts. The chain links TRBV28 to TRBJ2-2; D unresolved. There are 15 residues in the CDR3. Germline CDR1 is MDHEN and CDR2 is SYDVKM. V shed 2 bases and J shed 0 bases, with 7 bases lying between them. The CDR3 nucleotides read TGTGCCAGCAGTTTACGTACCACGAACACCGGGGAGCTGTTTTTT. Translated, it gives CASSLRTTNTGELFF.

This clonotype occurred many times. The chain carries TRBV5-5 and TRBJ2-7; 7 bases are a match to TRBD1. Per germline, CDR1 SGHKS and CDR2 YYEKEE (reference sequence). This CDR3 is built from 14 residues. J lost 3 bases, V lost 6 bases, and 9 bases had no gene match. In DNA form, the CDR3 reads TGTGCCAGCAACGGGGACAGTTCTAGCTACGAGCAGTACTTC. Its translation: CASNGDSSSYEQYF.